This T cell receptor (beta chain) originates from a study of blood T cells in healthy people across ages. The CDR3 runs 15 residues. The V gene end was trimmed by 4 bases and the J gene end by 3 bases; junction bases not matched to a gene: 8. Per germline, CDR1 LGHDT and CDR2 YNNKEL (reference sequence). A second about 7 to 11 cycle PCR used barcoded and J-beta primers. Each CDR3 protein gets one entry after TCRdb re-called the 5' RACE reads with MiXCR. The table has 550,000 to 650,000 distinct CDR3 sequences, roughly a quarter seen once; the top ten hold approximately 3.3%. These sequences were also reported in another study, on T cells of mothers and their children.

This receptor was identified in a boy aged 2 to 10 in good health. The specimen sequenced was blood. The chain employs TRBV3-1 and TRBJ2-7; TRBD1 agrees at 8 bases. The DNA for the CDR3 is TGTGCCAGCAGCCCACGGCAGGGGGCGGTCTACGAGCAGTACTTC. This translates into CASSPRQGAVYEQYF.